This T cell receptor beta chain was sequenced for a study of T cells in Graves' hyperthyroidism and ophthalmopathy. The investigators amplified TCR beta CDR3 regions from RNA transcripts. A first-round RT-PCR of the TCR CDR3 used the HTBI primer set. TCRdb re-called the multiplex PCR reads with MiXCR, one entry per CDR3 protein. The sample comprises some 570,000 distinct CDR3 sequences, 15% to 20% of which are singletons, and roughly 18% rests with the top ten. This clonotype was seen many times. Its antigen is undetermined. Germline assignment: CDR1 DFQATT and CDR2 SNEGSKA (reference sequence). With 4 bases removed from V and 2 bases from J, the gap between germline ends came to 6 bases. This CDR3 has 12 amino acids. Study conclusions and caveats: Separating ophthalmopathy from stable hyperthyroidism was achieved by a 13 V-J model. Most thyroid clonotypes expanded above 0.001 appeared in blood too. A median around 6.4 months before onset, the model predicted ophthalmopathy.

This chain joins TRBV20-1 and TRBJ2-1; D is perhaps TRBD1 (6 bases). The sequenced sample was blood. The receptor comes from a woman aged 18-29 years with Graves' ophthalmopathy. DNA for the CDR3: TGCAGTGCTACAGGGGCCTACAATGAGCAGTTCTTC. Amino acid sequence: CSATGAYNEQFF.